Following are 21 T cell receptor beta chains from one sample sequenced in a study of blood T cell repertoires in COVID-19. TCRdb's copy holds only in-frame clones and misses some; the assay was immunoSEQ multiplex PCR. The table records about 400,000 clones, around 90% of them present only once. Sequenced: peripheral blood. The origin of the receptors is a man aged 40-49 years with acute or convalescent COVID-19.

This rearrangement joins TRBV7-9 to TRBJ2-7, with unresolved D. The germline V gene encodes CDR1 SEHNR and CDR2 FQNEAQ (reference sequence). V shed 5 bases and J shed 3 bases, with 14 bases lying between them. This CDR3 contains 14 residues. CDR3 sequence: CASSLNPGYYEQYF. CDR3 nucleotide sequence: TGTGCCAGCAGCCTAAACCCAGGTTACTACGAGCAGTACTTC.

The V call is TRBV27, the J call TRBJ1-6; D uncertain. The CDR3 contains 15 residues. CDR1 is MNHEY, CDR2 SMNVEV, per germline (reference sequence). Deletions cut 3 bases from V and 7 bases from J, with 13 bases between. DNA of the CDR3: TGTGCCAGCAGTTTGTGGAATGGCGGGAATTCACCCCTCCACTTT. This encodes CASSLWNGGNSPLHF.

V gene TRBV27 combines with J gene TRBJ1-4, with TRBD1 as a possible D gene (5 bases). Per the germline V gene, CDR1 is MNHEY and CDR2 is SMNVEV (reference sequence). This CDR3 is 16 amino acids long. V lost 5 bases to trimming and J lost 0 bases, with 13 bases between them. CDR3 residues: CASSHRGGATNEKLFF. CDR3 nucleotides: TGTGCCAGCAGTCACCGCGGAGGGGCAACTAATGAAAAACTGTTTTTT.

The genes are TRBV5-1 and TRBJ2-3, with a tentative D call TRBD2 (5 bases). The CDR3 consists of 14 residues. Germline values: CDR1 SGHRS, CDR2 YFSETQ. With 0 bases removed from V and 3 bases from J, the gap between germline ends came to 8 bases. CDR3 sequence (DNA): TGCGCCAGCAGCTTGGGGCTAGCTACAGATACGCAGTATTTT. It yields the protein CASSLGLATDTQYF.

This rearrangement joins TRBV24-1 to TRBJ1-5, with D unclear. CDR1 is KGHDR and CDR2 is SFDVKD in the germline V gene. This CDR3 has 14 amino acids. V lost 6 bases, J lost 0 bases, and 8 bases lay in between. CDR3 sequence (DNA): TGTGCCACCAGTAATCCCAATAGCAATCAGCCCCAGCATTTT. It encodes CATSNPNSNQPQHF.

The rearrangement uses TRBV28 and TRBJ1-2; TRBD1 is a possible D gene (5 bases). Trimming pared 3 bases from V and 8 bases from J, leaving 13 bases between. The CDR3 has 13 residues. Per the germline V gene, CDR1 is MDHEN and CDR2 is SYDVKM. The CDR3 DNA is TGTGCCAGCAGTTTCGACAGTGCGGAGGGCTACACCTTC. Protein sequence: CASSFDSAEGYTF.

This clone appeared a single time. The rearrangement joins TRBV7-3 to TRBJ2-7; D is perhaps TRBD2 (7 bases). Germline assignment: CDR1 SGHTA and CDR2 FQGTGA. There are 16 residues in the CDR3. Trimming cost V 5 bases and J 3 bases, with 20 bases left between them. In DNA form, the CDR3 reads TGTGCCAGCAGCCCAAGGCGGGGGCTGGCGGTCTACGAGCAGTACTTC. Protein: CASSPRRGLAVYEQYF.

The rearrangement uses TRBV5-6 and TRBJ1-2; 9 bases are a match to TRBD1. The germline V gene encodes CDR1 SGHDT and CDR2 YYEEEE. Trimming at V came to 2 bases and at J to 6 bases, leaving 2 bases not matched to a gene. There are 13 residues in the CDR3. The CDR3 DNA reads as TGTGCCAGCAGCTTACGGGACAGGGATGGCTACACCTTC. Protein product: CASSLRDRDGYTF.

The rearrangement uses TRBV7-9 and TRBJ1-1; possibly TRBD1 for D (6 bases). The CDR3 totals 17 residues. Germline assignment: CDR1 SEHNR and CDR2 FQNEAQ (reference sequence). Trimming removed 1 base at V and 4 bases at J, with 19 bases between. The CDR3 is CASSLGLGRGSGTEAFF. The CDR3 coding sequence is TGTGCCAGCAGCTTAGGGTTGGGCAGGGGTAGTGGCACTGAAGCTTTCTTT.

This chain connects TRBV6-1 to TRBJ1-4; D perhaps matches TRBD1 (6 bases). V dropped 3 bases and J dropped 6 bases, with 17 bases sitting between them. Germline values: CDR1 MNHNS, CDR2 SASEGT. This CDR3 has 16 amino acids. The CDR3 here is CASSEHRVGSYEKLFF. Written as DNA, the CDR3 is TGTGCCAGCAGTGAGCACAGGGTCGGATCTTATGAAAAACTGTTTTTT.

V gene TRBV7-2 combines with J gene TRBJ1-2; the D is unclear. This CDR3 is 13 amino acids long. Germline CDR1 SGHTA, CDR2 FQGNSA. The ends were cut back, 2 bases at V and 6 bases at J, with 10 bases in the middle. The CDR3 is CASSLFTGNGYTF. The CDR3 nucleotides read TGTGCCAGCAGCTTATTTACCGGGAATGGCTACACCTTC.

The chain joins TRBV28 to TRBJ2-2, with 9 nucleotides matching TRBD1. This CDR3 spans 16 amino acids. The ends lost 2 bases at V and 8 bases at J; junction bases unmatched: 9. Germline V gene data show CDR1 as MDHEN and CDR2 as SYDVKM. CDR3 nucleotides: TGTGCCAGCAGTTTACCCCGACAGGGGGGGTCAGGGGAGCTGTTTTTT. Translating it yields CASSLPRQGGSGELFF.

V is TRBV5-6 and J is TRBJ2-2; 10 bases align to TRBD1. Per the germline V gene, CDR1 is SGHDT and CDR2 is YYEEEE. The ends lost 4 bases at V and 4 bases at J; junction bases unmatched: 4. CDR3 length equals 15 residues. CDR3: CASSQGQGFTGELFF. DNA of the CDR3: TGTGCCAGCAGCCAGGGACAGGGGTTCACCGGGGAGCTGTTTTTT.

This chain connects TRBV11-2 to TRBJ2-1, with TRBD2 matching over 7 bases. Per the germline V gene, CDR1 is SGHAT and CDR2 is FQNNGV. The ends lost 4 bases at V and 0 bases at J; junction bases unmatched: 9. This CDR3 contains 17 residues. CDR3 amino acids: CASSSLTGTISYNEQFF. CDR3 sequence (DNA): TGTGCCAGCAGCTCCCTAACCGGGACTATCTCCTACAATGAGCAGTTCTTC.

The chain employs TRBV6-5 and TRBJ2-7; 7 bases are a match to TRBD2. CDR3 size: 13 residues. Germline CDR1 reads MNHEY; CDR2 reads SVGAGI. The trim removed 5 bases at V and 3 bases at J, leaving 4 bases unmatched. The CDR3 nucleotides are TGTGCCAGCAGTCAGGGACTACGCTACGAGCAGTACTTC. Its protein is CASSQGLRYEQYF.

This clone was detected only a few times. The genes are TRBV7-3 and TRBJ2-1; tentative D call: TRBD1 (6 bases). The CDR3 totals 14 residues. Germline V lookup: CDR1 SGHTA, CDR2 FQGTGA. The V end lost 4 bases, the J end lost 4 bases, and 11 bases lay between the germline ends. The CDR3 region has the DNA TGTGCCAGCAGCTACGGACAGTCGTACAATGAGCAGTTCTTC. Amino acids: CASSYGQSYNEQFF.

This chain connects TRBV30 to TRBJ2-1; the match to TRBD2 covers 12 bases. CDR1 GTSNPN and CDR2 SVGIG come from the germline V gene (reference sequence). The J segment lost 0 bases and the V segment lost 7 bases, leaving 4 bases of the junction unmatched. The CDR3 contains 15 residues. The CDR3 loop is CAYMGLAGSYNEQFF. CDR3 DNA: TGTGCCTACATGGGACTAGCGGGCTCCTACAATGAGCAGTTCTTC.

This clone was counted between two and nine times. The same CDR3 can be traced to other DNA sequences in this sample. The chain links TRBV7-9 to TRBJ2-1, with 9 bases matching TRBD2. This CDR3 has 16 amino acids. The V and J ends lost 0 bases and 4 bases, in that order; junction bases with no gene match: 4. The germline V gene encodes CDR1 SEHNR and CDR2 FQNEAQ (reference sequence). The CDR3 spells CASSLALAGGYNEQFF. The DNA for the CDR3 is TGTGCCAGCAGCTTAGCGCTCGCGGGAGGGTACAATGAGCAGTTCTTC.

This chain connects TRBV11-3 to TRBJ2-7, with D maybe TRBD1 (5 bases). The CDR3 is made up of 15 amino acids. Trimming stripped 0 bases from V and 5 bases from J, with 14 bases between. Germline assignment: CDR1 SGHNT and CDR2 YENEEA. CDR3 sequence: CASSLEPGLAHEQYF. DNA of the CDR3: TGTGCCAGCAGCTTAGAACCAGGGTTAGCCCACGAGCAGTACTTC.

V and J are TRBV7-6 and TRBJ1-2; a weak D match, TRBD1 (5 bases). The CDR3 loop spans 13 amino acids. CDR1 is SGHVS and CDR2 is FNYEAQ in the germline V gene. V lost 5 bases, J lost 2 bases, and 9 bases lay in between. In DNA form, the CDR3 reads TGTGCCAGCAGCCCGCAGGGAAACTATGGCTACACCTTC. It yields the protein CASSPQGNYGYTF.

The chain combines TRBV27 with TRBJ1-6, with a possible D match to TRBD1 (6 bases). This CDR3 is built from 15 residues. The germline CDR1 and CDR2 sequences are MNHEY and SMNVEV (reference sequence). Trimming took 5 bases from V and 5 from J, leaving 13 bases between them. CDR3 bases: TGTGCCAGCAGTCCCGACGCAGGGGATAATTCACCCCTCCACTTT. Its protein is CASSPDAGDNSPLHF.